This T cell receptor beta chain was captured by sequencing in a study of blood T cell repertoires in COVID-19. Study context: The United States, Italy and Spain were the sources of the acute and convalescent COVID-19 samples. T cells, B-cell-depleted T cells, or PBMCs provided the cDNA or gDNA that served as material.

In the original analysis: Amplified reference gene primers provided the basis for estimating nucleated cell counts. The repertoire was sequenced with immunoSEQ multiplex PCR; TCRdb's copy has only in-frame clones and lacks some. V, J and clone size were drawn from that table, and D and trimming were deduced from the DNA. The repertoire holds just over 95,000 clones, with roughly four fifths as singletons. Sequenced: peripheral blood. The sequence was collected from a man aged 60-69 years with acute or convalescent COVID-19.

In DNA form, the CDR3 reads TGTGCCAGCAGTACTACCGGGACAGGGATAGGCACTGAAGCTTTCTTT. Amino acids: CASSTTGTGIGTEAFF. This rearrangement joins TRBV2 to TRBJ1-1; TRBD1 matches at 9 bases. CDR3 length: 16 amino acids. Germline V gene lookup returns CDR1 SNHLY and CDR2 FYNNEI. V was clipped by 5 bases and J by 4 bases; unmatched bases: 11.